The T cell receptor beta chain under discussion was sequenced for a study of T-cell memory formation after mild COVID-19. Germline V CDR1 and CDR2: SGHRS, YFSETQ. The CDR3 covers 16 residues. Trimming shortened V by 4 bases and J by 1 base, and 12 bases separated the two germline ends. Study-level results: The CD4+ clones that contracted clustered mainly within CM and EM, and the CD8+ clones concentrated in EMRA. Cross-reactive memory apparently joined, as some responding clones appeared in pre-infection memory.

In this sample, this clonotype turned up a few times. Its antigen is still unknown. Libraries for TCRalpha and TCRbeta carried sample barcodes and unique molecular identifiers via 5'RACE. TCRdb re-called the 5' RACE reads with MiXCR, one entry per CDR3 protein. The sample comprises some 200,000 distinct CDR3 sequences, just over 9.5% of which are singletons, and approximately 3.3% rests with the top ten. The receptor comes from a man between 18 and 29 years old who had mild COVID-19 (a few samples of this study predate the infection). Cell type and time point are not known. The sequencing sample was made of PBMCs or a T cell subset sorted from them (not recorded which). The chain carries TRBV5-1 and TRBJ2-6; tentative D call: TRBD1 (6 bases). Here the CDR3 reads CASSKDSQSGANVLTF. For the CDR3, the DNA is TGCGCCAGCAGCAAGGACAGCCAATCTGGGGCCAACGTCCTGACTTTC.